Shown below are 29 T cell receptor beta chains from a single sample sequenced in a study of beta chain features in type 1 diabetes. Investigators reverse transcribed all isolated RNA, so they sequenced expressed TCRB transcripts. TCRdb's table, derived via immunoSEQ multiplex PCR, lists solely in-frame clones and lacks some. The sample includes 350,000 to 450,000 clones, about 14% of them seen just once. The sample comprised naive CD4+ T cells from blood. The source is a woman under 30 in good health.

The table lists this clone with a count of one. The CDR3, as DNA: TGTGCCAGCAGCCCCCAAACACGTCACGGGGAGCTGTTTTTT. Translated: CASSPQTRHGELFF. This sequence joins TRBV7-2 and TRBJ2-2; D uncertain. The ends were cut back, 5 bases at V and 7 bases at J, with 14 bases in the middle. There are 14 residues in the CDR3. Germline assignment: CDR1 SGHTA and CDR2 FQGNSA.

The rearrangement uses TRBV5-4 and TRBJ2-5; D gene ambiguous. The V gene's germline CDR1 is SGHNT and CDR2 YYREEE (reference sequence). The CDR3 has 12 amino acids. Trimming removed 1 base from V and 3 bases from J, with 4 bases in between. CDR3 bases: TGTGCCAGCAGCTTGATCGAAGAGACCCAGTACTTC. It yields the protein CASSLIEETQYF. Full variable domain (missing parts from reference TRBV5-4 and TRBJ2-5): ETGVTQSPTHLIKTRGQQVTLRCSSQSGHNTVSWYQQALGQGPQFIFQYYREEENGRGNFPPRFSGLQFPNYSSELNVNALELDDSALYLCASSLIEETQYFGPGTRLLVL.

This chain connects TRBV5-1 to TRBJ2-3; 11 bases match TRBD2. Trimming removed 0 bases from V and 3 bases from J; junction bases left unmatched: 3. CDR3 length: 16 amino acids. Germline V CDR1 and CDR2: SGHRS, YFSETQ. CDR3 in DNA: TGCGCCAGCAGCTTGGGCAGGACTAGCGGGACAGATACGCAGTATTTT. Its translation is CASSLGRTSGTDTQYF.

This clone was detected a few times. This sequence joins TRBV29-1 and TRBJ1-1; the D gene is possibly TRBD1 (6 bases). Trimming left V 8 bases short and J 0 bases short, with 22 bases between. Germline CDR1 and CDR2: SQVTM and ANQGSEA. The CDR3 loop spans 16 amino acids. Here the CDR3 reads CSTEPGVGEMNTEAFF. Written as DNA, the CDR3 is TGCAGCACAGAACCAGGGGTAGGGGAAATGAACACTGAAGCTTTCTTT.

J is TRBJ2-7 and V is TRBV11-2; a weak D match, TRBD2 (5 bases). This CDR3 spans 13 amino acids. Per the germline V gene, CDR1 is SGHAT and CDR2 is FQNNGV. Trimming pared 5 bases from V and 2 bases from J, leaving 10 bases between. The CDR3 spells CASSRGPPYEQYF. CDR3 sequence (DNA): TGTGCCAGCAGCCGCGGGCCACCCTACGAGCAGTACTTC.

This clone has a handful of counts. This sequence joins TRBV25-1 and TRBJ2-4; 11 nucleotides align to TRBD2. The CDR3 extends over 15 amino acids. Germline loops: CDR1 MGHDK, CDR2 SYGVNS. V gave up 3 bases and J gave up 7 bases; unmatched junction bases: 5. The CDR3 reads CASSDGLAGRNIQYF. CDR3 nucleotides: TGTGCCAGCAGTGACGGACTAGCGGGTAGGAACATTCAGTACTTC.

In its sample, this clone was seen a few times. The chain employs TRBV28 and TRBJ2-7; D is perhaps TRBD1 (6 bases). V lost 8 bases to trimming and J lost 5 bases, with 22 bases between them. In germline, CDR1 is MDHEN, CDR2 SYDVKM. This CDR3 is 15 amino acids long. The CDR3 bases are TGTGCCAGCGGACAACAGGGCCAGGGAGAACACGAGCAGTACTTC. It is translated as CASGQQGQGEHEQYF.

This rearrangement joins TRBV28 to TRBJ2-6; D call uncertain. V lost 6 bases and J lost 2, with 5 bases in between. Germline-derived CDR1 and CDR2 are MDHEN and SYDVKM. The CDR3 is 13 residues long. CDR3 in amino acids: CASRAPGANVLTF. CDR3 DNA: TGTGCCAGCAGGGCCCCTGGGGCCAACGTCCTGACTTTC.

The chain employs TRBV18 and TRBJ2-7, with 9 bases identical to TRBD1. The CDR3 is 14 residues long. J was trimmed by 3 bases and V by 6 bases; bases with no gene match: 6. Germline V lookup: CDR1 KGHSH, CDR2 LQKENI. The CDR3 DNA follows: TGTGCCAGCTCGTGGGGACAGGGCTTCTACGAGCAGTACTTC. It specifies CASSWGQGFYEQYF. Supplemented by reference TRBV18 and TRBJ2-7, the full variable domain reads NAGVMQNPRHLVRRRGQEARLRCSPMKGHSHVYWYRQLPEEGLKFMVYLQKENIIDESGMPKERFSAEFPKEGPSILRIQQVVRGDSAAYFCASSWGQGFYEQYFGPGTRLTVT.

The rearrangement links TRBV2 to TRBJ1-2; no clear D. This CDR3 contains 14 residues. The V end was cut by 8 bases, the J end by 7 bases, with 20 bases between. The germline V gene encodes CDR1 SNHLY and CDR2 FYNNEI. CDR3 residues: CASLMRAPGGGYTF. The CDR3 DNA sequence: TGTGCCAGCCTTATGCGGGCTCCTGGCGGTGGCTACACCTTC.

DNA of the CDR3: TGTGCCAGCAGTGGGAACAGGGGGATTCAGCCCCAGCATTTT. It encodes CASSGNRGIQPQHF. V gene TRBV6-1 combines with J gene TRBJ1-5; 8 bases map to TRBD1. Germline loops: CDR1 MNHNS, CDR2 SASEGT. The V gene end was trimmed by 4 bases and the J gene end by 6 bases; junction bases not matched to a gene: 5. This CDR3 has 14 residues.

V and J are TRBV4-3 and TRBJ1-5; perhaps TRBD1 as D (5 bases). The germline V gene has CDR1 LGHNA and CDR2 YSLEER. V was cut by 1 base and J by 7 bases, with 8 bases left in between. The CDR3 contains 13 residues. As DNA, the CDR3 is TGCGCCAGCAGCCAAGGGAGGGACCAGCCCCAGCATTTT. Amino acid sequence: CASSQGRDQPQHF.

V usage is TRBV30 and J usage is TRBJ1-3; no firm D call. CDR1 and CDR2 from the germline V gene are GTSNPN and SVGIG (reference sequence). V lost 5 bases and J lost 1, with 9 bases in between. This CDR3 contains 13 residues. The CDR3 DNA reads as TGTGCCTGGGGAGGAGGGTCTGGAAACACCATATATTTT. Translation gives CAWGGGSGNTIYF.

The chain joins TRBV6-5 to TRBJ2-3; D possibly corresponds to TRBD2 (6 bases). Germline V gene sequence: CDR1 MNHEY, CDR2 SVGAGI. V was trimmed by 6 bases and J by 1 base, leaving 8 bases between them. CDR3 length equals 13 residues. The CDR3 region is CASSPGGTDTQYF. The CDR3 DNA follows: TGTGCCAGCAGCCCGGGGGGCACAGATACGCAGTATTTT.

This clone appeared a few times. The V gene is TRBV7-9, the J gene TRBJ2-7; 9 positions match TRBD1. Germline V gene data show CDR1 as SEHNR and CDR2 as FQNEAQ (reference sequence). The J segment lost 4 bases and the V segment lost 1 base, leaving 11 bases of the junction unmatched. The CDR3 is 17 amino acids. This CDR3 reads CASSLGSGNRGLYEQYF. The CDR3 DNA is TGTGCCAGCAGCTTAGGGAGTGGGAACAGGGGGCTATACGAGCAGTACTTC.

V usage is TRBV7-3 and J usage is TRBJ2-1; TRBD1 is a possible D gene (5 bases). The V end was cut by 0 bases, the J end by 7 bases, with 13 bases between. The V gene's germline CDR1 is SGHTA and CDR2 FQGTGA. The CDR3 runs 15 residues. The CDR3 is CASSLTLGQENEQFF. CDR3 in DNA: TGTGCCAGCAGCTTAACGCTCGGACAAGAGAATGAGCAGTTCTTC.

This clone came up a few times. The genes are TRBV7-2 and TRBJ2-1; 7 nucleotides line up with TRBD1. J was trimmed by 5 bases and V by 5 bases; bases with no gene match: 9. The CDR3 consists of 15 residues. Germline CDR1 and CDR2: SGHTA and FQGNSA. The CDR3 DNA sequence: TGTGCCAGCAGCCAATTGGGACAGATAAACAATGAGCAGTTCTTC. Amino acids: CASSQLGQINNEQFF.

This clone was seen only a few times. The chain combines TRBV4-3 with TRBJ2-1; the D gene is possibly TRBD1 (5 bases). V was cut by 0 bases and J by 9 bases, with 15 bases left in between. Germline assignment: CDR1 LGHNA and CDR2 YSLEER. This CDR3 is 15 amino acids long. DNA of the CDR3: TGCGCCAGCAGCCAAGATGTCAGGGCGATTAGTGAGCAGTTCTTC. This gives the protein CASSQDVRAISEQFF.

In its sample, this clone was seen a few times. The genes are TRBV15 and TRBJ2-3; TRBD2 matches at 7 bases. CDR1 and CDR2 from the germline V gene are LNHNV and YYDKDF (reference sequence). CDR3 length: 14 residues. V lost 3 bases, J lost 2 bases, and 2 bases stayed unmatched. The chain's CDR3 is CATSSRLATDTQYF. The CDR3 DNA is TGTGCCACCAGCAGTAGACTAGCCACAGATACGCAGTATTTT.

This clone was detected only a few times. The chain joins TRBV18 to TRBJ2-1, with 12 bases fitting TRBD1. J lost 4 bases, V lost 0 bases, and 4 bases had no gene match. The germline V gene encodes CDR1 KGHSH and CDR2 LQKENI. The CDR3 is made up of 17 amino acids. CDR3 bases: TGTGCCAGCTCACCACCGTCGGGACAGGGGGCTTACAATGAGCAGTTCTTC. It is translated as CASSPPSGQGAYNEQFF.

The rearrangement joins TRBV6-1 to TRBJ1-2; D might be TRBD1 (6 bases). Germline CDR1 MNHNS, CDR2 SASEGT. The CDR3 totals 13 residues. The V and J ends lost 4 bases and 4 bases respectively, with 10 bases between them. This CDR3 is CASSGTALYGYTF. CDR3 coding DNA: TGTGCCAGCAGTGGGACAGCCCTCTATGGCTACACCTTC.

This clone was counted between two and nine times. This chain connects TRBV5-4 to TRBJ2-1; 7 nucleotides agree with TRBD2. The CDR3 runs to 17 residues. V dropped 1 base and J dropped 5; count of bases not matched to a gene: 12. CDR1 SGHNT and CDR2 YYREEE come from the germline V gene (reference sequence). The DNA for the CDR3 is TGTGCCAGCAGCTTGTTCCCGGGCGGGGGATCAAACAATGAGCAGTTCTTC. The encoded protein is CASSLFPGGGSNNEQFF.

The CDR3 protein is CASSSSRAGGTDTQYF. Written as DNA, the CDR3 is TGTGCCAGCAGCTCCTCCCGAGCGGGAGGCACAGATACGCAGTATTTT. The chain links TRBV4-2 to TRBJ2-3; TRBD2 matches 8 bases. This CDR3 spans 16 amino acids. Germline V gives CDR1 LGHNA, CDR2 YNFKEQ. V gave up 5 bases and J gave up 1 base; unmatched junction bases: 8.

The chain combines TRBV14 with TRBJ2-7; the D gene is possibly TRBD1 (6 bases). The CDR3 is made up of 13 amino acids. The V end was cut by 1 base, the J end by 8 bases, with 12 bases between. Germline CDR1 reads SGHDN; CDR2 reads FVKESK. In DNA form, the CDR3 reads TGTGCCAGCAGCCAAGGTAACAGGGTTAAGCAGTACTTC. Amino acid sequence: CASSQGNRVKQYF.

V and J are TRBV15 and TRBJ2-3; D unclear. The CDR3 spans 16 residues. V lost 0 bases, J lost 0 bases, and 10 bases lay in between. CDR1 LNHNV and CDR2 YYDKDF come from the germline V gene (reference sequence). The CDR3 loop is CATSRDTAASTDTQYF. The DNA of the CDR3 is TGTGCCACCAGCAGAGATACAGCAGCTAGCACAGATACGCAGTATTTT.

This clone was observed a handful of times. The chain links TRBV18 to TRBJ2-5, with 8 bases identical to TRBD2. V shed 4 bases, J shed 5 bases, and the junction held 12 bases outside the gene matches. The germline gives CDR1 KGHSH, CDR2 LQKENI. CDR3 length: 16 amino acids. Here the CDR3 DNA reads TGTGCCAGCTCACTGGGAGTAAGCGGGAGAAGGGAGACCCAGTACTTC. As protein: CASSLGVSGRRETQYF.

The rearrangement uses TRBV6-1 and TRBJ1-4; TRBD1 agrees at 9 bases. From germline, CDR1 is MNHNS and CDR2 SASEGT. The CDR3 spans 15 residues. With V trimmed by 3 bases and J by 5 bases, 4 bases remained unmatched. CDR3: CASSEWTGANEKLFF. CDR3 DNA: TGTGCCAGCAGTGAGTGGACAGGGGCGAATGAAAAACTGTTTTTT.

This clone was found a few times. The chain recombines TRBV29-1 with TRBJ1-5, with D possibly TRBD1 on 6 matching bases. Germline V gene lookup returns CDR1 SQVTM and CDR2 ANQGSEA. The CDR3 has 13 amino acids. The V end was cut by 1 base, the J end by 6 bases, with 10 bases between. The CDR3 DNA follows: TGCAGCGTTGAAGCAGGGGAGGGTCAGCCCCAGCATTTT. It is translated as CSVEAGEGQPQHF.

This clone has just a few counts. This chain uses TRBV10-3 with TRBJ1-1; D may be TRBD1 (5 bases). This CDR3 is 13 amino acids long. V was clipped by 9 bases and J by 0 bases, with 11 bases between them. CDR1 ENHRY and CDR2 SYGVKD come from the germline V gene. CDR3 sequence: CAIRQTLNTEAFF. DNA for the CDR3: TGTGCCATTCGACAGACATTGAACACTGAAGCTTTCTTT.